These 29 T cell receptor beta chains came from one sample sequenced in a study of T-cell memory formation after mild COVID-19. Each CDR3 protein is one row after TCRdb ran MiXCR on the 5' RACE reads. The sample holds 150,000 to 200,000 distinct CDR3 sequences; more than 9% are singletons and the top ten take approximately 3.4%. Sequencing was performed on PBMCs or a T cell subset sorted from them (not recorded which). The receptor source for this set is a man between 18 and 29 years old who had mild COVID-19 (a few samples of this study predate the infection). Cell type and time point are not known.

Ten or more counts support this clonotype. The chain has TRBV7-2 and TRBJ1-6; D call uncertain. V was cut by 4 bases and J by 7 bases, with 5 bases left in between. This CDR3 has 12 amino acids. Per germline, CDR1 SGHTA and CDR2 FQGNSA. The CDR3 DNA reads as TGTGCCAGCAGCTCAAGAAATTCACCCCTCCACTTT. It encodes CASSSRNSPLHF. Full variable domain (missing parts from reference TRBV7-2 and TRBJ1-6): GAGVSQSPSNKVTEKGKDVELRCDPISGHTALYWYRQSLGQGLEFLIYFQGNSAPDKSGLPSDRFSAERTGGSVSTLTIQRTQQEDSAVYLCASSSRNSPLHFGNGTRLTVT.

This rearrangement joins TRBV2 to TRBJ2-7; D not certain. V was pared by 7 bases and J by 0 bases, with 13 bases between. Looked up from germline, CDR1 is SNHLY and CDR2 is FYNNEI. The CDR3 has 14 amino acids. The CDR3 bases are TGTGCCAGCAAGACGGACGGCAGCTCCTACGAGCAGTACGTC. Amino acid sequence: CASKTDGSSYEQYV.

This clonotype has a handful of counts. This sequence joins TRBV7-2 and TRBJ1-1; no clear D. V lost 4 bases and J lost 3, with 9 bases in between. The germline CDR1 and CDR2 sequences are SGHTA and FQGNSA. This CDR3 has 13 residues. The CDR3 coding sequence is TGTGCCAGCAGCTCCCTCCGGTACACTGAAGCTTTCTTT. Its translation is CASSSLRYTEAFF.

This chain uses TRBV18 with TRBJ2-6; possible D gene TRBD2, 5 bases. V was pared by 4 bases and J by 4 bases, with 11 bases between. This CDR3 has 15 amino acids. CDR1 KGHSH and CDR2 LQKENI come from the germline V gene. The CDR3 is CASSLTAAGANVLTF. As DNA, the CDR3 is TGTGCCAGCTCACTCACAGCGGCGGGGGCCAACGTCCTGACTTTC.

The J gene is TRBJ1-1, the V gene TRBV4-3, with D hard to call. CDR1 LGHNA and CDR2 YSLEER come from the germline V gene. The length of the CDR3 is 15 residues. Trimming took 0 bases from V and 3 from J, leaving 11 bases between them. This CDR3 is CASSQDSFGDTEAFF. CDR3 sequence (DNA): TGCGCCAGCAGCCAAGATAGCTTTGGGGACACTGAAGCTTTCTTT.

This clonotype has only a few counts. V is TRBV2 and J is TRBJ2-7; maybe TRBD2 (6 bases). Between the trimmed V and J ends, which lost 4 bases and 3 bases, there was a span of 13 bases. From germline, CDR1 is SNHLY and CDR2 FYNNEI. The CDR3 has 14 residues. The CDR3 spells CASSVEGLHYEQYV. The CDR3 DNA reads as TGTGCCAGCAGTGTCGAGGGACTCCACTACGAGCAGTACGTC.

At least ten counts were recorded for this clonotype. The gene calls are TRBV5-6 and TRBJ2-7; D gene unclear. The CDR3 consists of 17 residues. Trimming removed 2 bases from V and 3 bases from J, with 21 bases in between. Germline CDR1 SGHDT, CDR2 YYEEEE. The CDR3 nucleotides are TGTGCCAGCAGCTTTTTTACGTTGACACCGATGGGCTACGAGCAGTACGTC. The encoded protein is CASSFFTLTPMGYEQYV.

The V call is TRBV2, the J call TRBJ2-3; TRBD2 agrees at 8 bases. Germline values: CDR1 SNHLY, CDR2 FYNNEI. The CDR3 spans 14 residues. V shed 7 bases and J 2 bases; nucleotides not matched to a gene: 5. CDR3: CASTAGVITDTQYF. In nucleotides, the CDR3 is TGTGCCAGCACAGCGGGGGTCATCACAGATACGCAGTATTTT.

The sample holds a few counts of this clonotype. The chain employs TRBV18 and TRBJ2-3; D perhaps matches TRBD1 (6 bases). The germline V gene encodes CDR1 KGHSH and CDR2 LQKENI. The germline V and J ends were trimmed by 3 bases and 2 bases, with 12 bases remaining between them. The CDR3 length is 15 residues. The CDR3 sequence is CASSPLRGPTDTQYF. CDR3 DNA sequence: TGTGCCAGCTCACCCCTCAGGGGTCCCACAGATACGCAGTATTTT.

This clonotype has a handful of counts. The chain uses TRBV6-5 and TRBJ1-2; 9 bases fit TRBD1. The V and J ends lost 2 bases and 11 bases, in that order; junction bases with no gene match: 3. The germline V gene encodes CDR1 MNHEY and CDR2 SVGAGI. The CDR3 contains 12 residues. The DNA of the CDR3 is TGTGCCAGCAGTTACGAGGACAGGGGATACACCTTC. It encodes CASSYEDRGYTF.

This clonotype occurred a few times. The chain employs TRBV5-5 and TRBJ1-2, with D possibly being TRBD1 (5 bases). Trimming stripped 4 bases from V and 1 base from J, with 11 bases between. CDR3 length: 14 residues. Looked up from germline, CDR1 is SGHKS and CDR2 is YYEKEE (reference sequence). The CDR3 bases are TGTGCCAGCAGCCAACAGACAGTTAACTATGGCTACACCTTC. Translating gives CASSQQTVNYGYTF. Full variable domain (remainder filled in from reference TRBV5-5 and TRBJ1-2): DAGVTQSPTHLIKTRGQQVTLRCSPISGHKSVSWYQQVLGQGPQFIFQYYEKEERGRGNFPDRFSARQFPNYSSELNVNALLLGDSALYLCASSQQTVNYGYTFGSGTRLTVV.

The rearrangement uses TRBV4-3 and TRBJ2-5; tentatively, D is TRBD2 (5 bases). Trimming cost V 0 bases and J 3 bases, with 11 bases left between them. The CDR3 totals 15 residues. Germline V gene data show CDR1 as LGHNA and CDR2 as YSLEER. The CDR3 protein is CASSQEMVGEETQYF. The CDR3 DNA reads TGCGCCAGCAGCCAAGAAATGGTGGGAGAAGAGACCCAGTACTTC.

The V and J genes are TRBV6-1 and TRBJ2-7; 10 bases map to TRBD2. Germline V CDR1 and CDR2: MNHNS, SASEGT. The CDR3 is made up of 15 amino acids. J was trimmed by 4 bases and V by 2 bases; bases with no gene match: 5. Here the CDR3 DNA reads TGTGCCAGCAGTGAAATGGCTAGCGGGGGTTACGAGCAGTACGTC. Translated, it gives CASSEMASGGYEQYV.

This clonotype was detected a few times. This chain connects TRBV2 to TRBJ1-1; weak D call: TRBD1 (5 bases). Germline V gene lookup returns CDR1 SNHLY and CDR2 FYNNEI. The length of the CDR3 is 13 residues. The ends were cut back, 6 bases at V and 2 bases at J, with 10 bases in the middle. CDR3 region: CASRRQYNTEAFF. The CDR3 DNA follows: TGTGCCAGCAGGAGACAGTATAACACTGAAGCTTTCTTT.

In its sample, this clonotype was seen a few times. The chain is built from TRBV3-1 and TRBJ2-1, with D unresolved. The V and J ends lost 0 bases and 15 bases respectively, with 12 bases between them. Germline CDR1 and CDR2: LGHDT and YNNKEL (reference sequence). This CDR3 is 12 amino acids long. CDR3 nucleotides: TGTGCCAGCAGCCAAGACTGGGTTTTGCGGTTCTTC. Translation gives CASSQDWVLRFF.

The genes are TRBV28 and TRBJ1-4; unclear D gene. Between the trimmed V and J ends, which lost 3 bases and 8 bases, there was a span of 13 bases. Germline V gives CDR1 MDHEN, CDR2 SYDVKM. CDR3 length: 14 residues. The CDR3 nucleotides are TGTGCCAGCAGTTTGTCGCCATTAGGGGAAAAACTGTTTTTT. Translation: CASSLSPLGEKLFF. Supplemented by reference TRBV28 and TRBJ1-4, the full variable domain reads DVKVTQSSRYLVKRTGEKVFLECVQDMDHENMFWYRQDPGLGLRLIYFSYDVKMKEKGDIPEGYSVSREKKERFSLILESASTNQTSMYLCASSLSPLGEKLFFGSGTQLSVL.

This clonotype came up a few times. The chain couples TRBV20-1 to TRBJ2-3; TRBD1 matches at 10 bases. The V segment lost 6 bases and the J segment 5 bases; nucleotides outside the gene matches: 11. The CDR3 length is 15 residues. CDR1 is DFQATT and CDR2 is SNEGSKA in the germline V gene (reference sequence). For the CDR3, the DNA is TGCAGTGCCCAGGGCTGGGACAGGGGATTAGATACGCAGTATTTT. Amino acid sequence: CSAQGWDRGLDTQYF.

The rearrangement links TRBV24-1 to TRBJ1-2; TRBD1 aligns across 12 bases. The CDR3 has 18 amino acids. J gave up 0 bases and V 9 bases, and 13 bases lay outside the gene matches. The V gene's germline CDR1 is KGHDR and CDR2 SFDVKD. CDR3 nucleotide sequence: TGTGCCACCCACCATGCCGGGACAGGGGGCAGAGCTAACTATGGCTACACCTTC. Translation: CATHHAGTGGRANYGYTF.

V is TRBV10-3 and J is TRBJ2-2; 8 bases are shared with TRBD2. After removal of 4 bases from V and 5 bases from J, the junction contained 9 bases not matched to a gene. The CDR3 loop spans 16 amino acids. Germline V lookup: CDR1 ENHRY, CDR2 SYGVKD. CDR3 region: CAISVTSGGRTGELFF. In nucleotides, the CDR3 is TGTGCCATCAGTGTCACTTCGGGGGGGCGTACCGGGGAGCTGTTTTTT.

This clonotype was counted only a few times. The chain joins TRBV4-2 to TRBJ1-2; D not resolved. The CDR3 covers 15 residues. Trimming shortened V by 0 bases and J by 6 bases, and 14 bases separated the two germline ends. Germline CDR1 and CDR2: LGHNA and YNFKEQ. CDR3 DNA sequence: TGTGCCAGCAGCCAAGATCAGGCCCGTAGGGATGGCTACACCTTC. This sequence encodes CASSQDQARRDGYTF.

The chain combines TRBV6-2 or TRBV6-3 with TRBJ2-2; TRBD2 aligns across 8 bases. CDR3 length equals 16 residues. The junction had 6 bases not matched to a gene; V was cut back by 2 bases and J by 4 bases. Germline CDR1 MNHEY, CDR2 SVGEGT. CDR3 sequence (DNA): TGTGCCAGCAGTTACGCGGGACTAGTTGGCACCGGGGAGCTGTTTTTT. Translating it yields CASSYAGLVGTGELFF.

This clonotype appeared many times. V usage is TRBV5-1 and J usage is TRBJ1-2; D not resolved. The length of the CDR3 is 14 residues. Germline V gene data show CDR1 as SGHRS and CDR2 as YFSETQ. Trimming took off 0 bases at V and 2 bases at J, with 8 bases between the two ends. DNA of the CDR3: TGCGCCAGCAGCTTGGGGCCAGGCAACTATGGCTACACCTTC. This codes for CASSLGPGNYGYTF.

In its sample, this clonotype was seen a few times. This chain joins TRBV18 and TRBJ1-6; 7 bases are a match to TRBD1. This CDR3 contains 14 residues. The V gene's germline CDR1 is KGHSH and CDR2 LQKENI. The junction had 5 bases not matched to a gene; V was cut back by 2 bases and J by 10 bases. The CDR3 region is CASSPDREVSPLHF. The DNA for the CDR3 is TGTGCCAGCTCACCAGACAGGGAGGTCTCACCCCTCCACTTT.

Here the CDR3 reads CSARAAGGFSEQYV. In DNA, the CDR3 is TGCAGTGCCCGGGCGGCAGGGGGCTTCAGCGAGCAGTACGTC. The chain links TRBV20-1 to TRBJ2-7, with 8 bases aligning to TRBD1. The CDR3 has 14 residues. V lost 6 bases, J lost 6 bases, and 13 bases stayed unmatched. Germline lookup yields CDR1 DFQATT and CDR2 SNEGSKA (reference sequence).

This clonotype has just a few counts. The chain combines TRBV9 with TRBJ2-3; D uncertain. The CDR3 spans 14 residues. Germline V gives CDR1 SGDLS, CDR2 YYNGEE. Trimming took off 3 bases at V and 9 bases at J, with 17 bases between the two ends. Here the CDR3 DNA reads TGTGCCAGCAGCGAGGGAAGGGCCGCGCTCACGCAGTATTTT. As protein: CASSEGRAALTQYF.

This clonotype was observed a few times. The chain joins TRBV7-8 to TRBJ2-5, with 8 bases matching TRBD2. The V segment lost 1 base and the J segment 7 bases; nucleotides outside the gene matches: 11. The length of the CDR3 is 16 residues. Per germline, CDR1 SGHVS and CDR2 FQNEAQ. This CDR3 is CASSLVAGQALGTQYF. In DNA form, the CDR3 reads TGTGCCAGCAGCTTAGTAGCGGGGCAGGCCCTAGGGACCCAGTACTTC.

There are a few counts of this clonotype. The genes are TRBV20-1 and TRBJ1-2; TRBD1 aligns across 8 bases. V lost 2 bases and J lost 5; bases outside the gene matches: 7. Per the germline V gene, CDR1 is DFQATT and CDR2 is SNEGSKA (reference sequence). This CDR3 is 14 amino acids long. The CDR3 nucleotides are TGCAGTGCTAGACAACAGGGGGTATATTATGGCTACACCTTC. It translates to CSARQQGVYYGYTF.

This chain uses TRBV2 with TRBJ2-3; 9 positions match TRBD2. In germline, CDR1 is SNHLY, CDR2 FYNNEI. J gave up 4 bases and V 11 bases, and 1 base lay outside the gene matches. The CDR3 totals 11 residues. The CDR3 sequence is CARGRADTQYF. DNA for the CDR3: TGTGCCCGCGGGAGGGCAGATACGCAGTATTTT. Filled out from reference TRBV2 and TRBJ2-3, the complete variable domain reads EPEVTQTPSHQVTQMGQEVILRCVPISNHLYFYWYRQILGQKVEFLVSFYNNEISEKSEIFDDQFSVERPDGSNFTLKIRSTKLEDSAMYFCARGRADTQYFGPGTRLTVL.

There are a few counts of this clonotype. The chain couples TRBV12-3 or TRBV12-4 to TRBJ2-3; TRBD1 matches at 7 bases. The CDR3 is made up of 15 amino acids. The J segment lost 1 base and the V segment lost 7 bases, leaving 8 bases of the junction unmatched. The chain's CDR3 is CASTLDRVGTDTQYF. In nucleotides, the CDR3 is TGTGCCAGCACCCTCGACAGGGTTGGCACAGATACGCAGTATTTT.